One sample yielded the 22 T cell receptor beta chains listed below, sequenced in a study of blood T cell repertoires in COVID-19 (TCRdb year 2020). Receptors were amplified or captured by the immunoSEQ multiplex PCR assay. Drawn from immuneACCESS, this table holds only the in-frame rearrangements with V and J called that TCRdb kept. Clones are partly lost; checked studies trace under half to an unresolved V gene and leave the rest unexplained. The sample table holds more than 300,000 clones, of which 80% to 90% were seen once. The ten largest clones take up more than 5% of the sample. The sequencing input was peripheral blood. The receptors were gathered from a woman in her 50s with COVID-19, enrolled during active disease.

The DNA for the CDR3 is TGTGCCAGCAGCGTGGGGCTGGCGGGGGCCAACGTCCTGACTTTC. Translated: CASSVGLAGANVLTF. The chain has TRBV9 and TRBJ2-6; weak D call: TRBD1 (5 bases). Germline values: CDR1 SGDLS, CDR2 YYNGEE. Deletions cut 2 bases from V and 4 bases from J, with 10 bases between. CDR3 size: 15 residues.

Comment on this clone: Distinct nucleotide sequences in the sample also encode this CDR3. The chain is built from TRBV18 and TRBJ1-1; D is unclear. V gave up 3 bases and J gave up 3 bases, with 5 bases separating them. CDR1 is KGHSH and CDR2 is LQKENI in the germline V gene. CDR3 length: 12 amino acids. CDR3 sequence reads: CASSPRDTEAFF. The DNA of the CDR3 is TGTGCCAGCTCACCCCGGGACACTGAAGCTTTCTTT.

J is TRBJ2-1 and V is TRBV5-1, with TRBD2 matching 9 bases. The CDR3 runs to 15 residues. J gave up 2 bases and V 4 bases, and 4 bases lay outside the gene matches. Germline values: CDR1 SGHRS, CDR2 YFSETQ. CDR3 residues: CASSGIAGAYNEQFF. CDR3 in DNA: TGCGCCAGCAGCGGAATAGCGGGGGCCTACAATGAGCAGTTCTTC.

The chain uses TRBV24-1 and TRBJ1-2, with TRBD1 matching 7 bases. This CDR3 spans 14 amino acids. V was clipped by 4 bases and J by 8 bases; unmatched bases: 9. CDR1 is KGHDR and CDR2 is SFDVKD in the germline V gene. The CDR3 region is CATSDRGTDGGYTF. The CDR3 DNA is TGTGCCACCAGTGACAGAGGGACAGACGGAGGCTACACCTTC.

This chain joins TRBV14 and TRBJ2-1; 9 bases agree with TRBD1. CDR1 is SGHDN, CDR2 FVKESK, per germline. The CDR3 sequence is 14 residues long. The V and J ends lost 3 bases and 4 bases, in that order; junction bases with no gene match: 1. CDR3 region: CASSQGQGYNEQFF. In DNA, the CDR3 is TGTGCCAGCAGCCAGGGACAGGGATACAATGAGCAGTTCTTC.

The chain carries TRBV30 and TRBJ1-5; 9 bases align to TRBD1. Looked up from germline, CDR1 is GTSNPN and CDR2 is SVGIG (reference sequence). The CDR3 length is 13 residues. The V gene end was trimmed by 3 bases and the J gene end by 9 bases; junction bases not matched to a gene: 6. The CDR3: CAWSTGGFLPQHF. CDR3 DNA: TGTGCCTGGAGCACAGGGGGCTTTTTGCCCCAGCATTTT.

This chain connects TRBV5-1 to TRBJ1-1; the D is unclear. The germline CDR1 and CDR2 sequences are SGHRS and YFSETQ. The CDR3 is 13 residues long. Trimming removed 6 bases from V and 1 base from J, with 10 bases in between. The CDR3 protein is CASKRATNTEAFF. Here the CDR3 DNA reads TGCGCCAGCAAGCGGGCGACGAACACTGAAGCTTTCTTT.

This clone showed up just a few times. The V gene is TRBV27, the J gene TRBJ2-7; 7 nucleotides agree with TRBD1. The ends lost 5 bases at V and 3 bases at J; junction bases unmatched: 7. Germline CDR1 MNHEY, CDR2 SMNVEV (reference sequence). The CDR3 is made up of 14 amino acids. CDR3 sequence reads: CASSAERDSYEQYF. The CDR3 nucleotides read TGTGCCAGCAGTGCAGAACGGGACAGCTACGAGCAGTACTTC.

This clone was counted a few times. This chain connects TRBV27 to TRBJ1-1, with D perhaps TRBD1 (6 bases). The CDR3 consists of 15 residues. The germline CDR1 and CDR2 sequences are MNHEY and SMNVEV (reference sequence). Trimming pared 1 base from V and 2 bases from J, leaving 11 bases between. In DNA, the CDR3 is TGTGCCAGCAGTTTATACGGCAGGGGTAACACTGAAGCTTTCTTT. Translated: CASSLYGRGNTEAFF.

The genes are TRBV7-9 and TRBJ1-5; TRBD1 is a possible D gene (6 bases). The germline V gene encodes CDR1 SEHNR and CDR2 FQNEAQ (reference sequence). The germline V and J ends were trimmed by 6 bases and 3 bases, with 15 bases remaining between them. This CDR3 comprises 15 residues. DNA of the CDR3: TGTGCCAGCAGTCTAATGGCAGGGGACAATCAGCCCCAGCATTTT. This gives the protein CASSLMAGDNQPQHF.

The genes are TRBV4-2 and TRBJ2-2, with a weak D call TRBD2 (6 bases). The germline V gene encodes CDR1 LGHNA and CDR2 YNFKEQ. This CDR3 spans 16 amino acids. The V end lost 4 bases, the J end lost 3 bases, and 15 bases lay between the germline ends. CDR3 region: CASSPYERVDTGELFF. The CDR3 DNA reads TGTGCCAGCAGCCCGTACGAGCGGGTTGACACCGGGGAGCTGTTTTTT.

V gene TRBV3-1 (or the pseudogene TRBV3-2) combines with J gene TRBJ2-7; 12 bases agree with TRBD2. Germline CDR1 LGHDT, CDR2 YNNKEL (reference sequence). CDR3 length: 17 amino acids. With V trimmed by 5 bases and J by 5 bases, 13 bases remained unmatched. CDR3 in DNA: TGTGCCAGCAGCGCACAAGTACTTCTAGCGGGAGGGAACGAGCAGTACTTC. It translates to CASSAQVLLAGGNEQYF.

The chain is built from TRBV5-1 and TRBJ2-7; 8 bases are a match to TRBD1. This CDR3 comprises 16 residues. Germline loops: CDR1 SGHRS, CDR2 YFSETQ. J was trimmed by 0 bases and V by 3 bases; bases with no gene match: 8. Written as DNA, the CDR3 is TGCGCCAGCAGCTCCCGCCAGACAGGGGCCTCCTACGAGCAGTACTTC. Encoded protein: CASSSRQTGASYEQYF.

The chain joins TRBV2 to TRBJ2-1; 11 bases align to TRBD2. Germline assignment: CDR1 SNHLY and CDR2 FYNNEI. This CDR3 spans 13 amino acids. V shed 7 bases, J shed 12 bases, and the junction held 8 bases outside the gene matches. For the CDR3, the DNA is TGTGCCAGCACGACTAGCGGGGCACGGGCGCAGTTCTTC. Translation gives CASTTSGARAQFF. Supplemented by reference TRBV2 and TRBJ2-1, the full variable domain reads EPEVTQTPSHQVTQMGQEVILRCVPISNHLYFYWYRQILGQKVEFLVSFYNNEISEKSEIFDDQFSVERPDGSNFTLKIRSTKLEDSAMYFCASTTSGARAQFFGPGTRLTVL.

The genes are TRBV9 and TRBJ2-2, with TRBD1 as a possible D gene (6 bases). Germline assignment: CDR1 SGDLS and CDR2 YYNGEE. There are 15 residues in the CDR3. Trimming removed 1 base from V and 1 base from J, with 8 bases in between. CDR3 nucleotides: TGTGCCAGCAGCGTATACAGGGTGAACACCGGGGAGCTGTTTTTT. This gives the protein CASSVYRVNTGELFF.

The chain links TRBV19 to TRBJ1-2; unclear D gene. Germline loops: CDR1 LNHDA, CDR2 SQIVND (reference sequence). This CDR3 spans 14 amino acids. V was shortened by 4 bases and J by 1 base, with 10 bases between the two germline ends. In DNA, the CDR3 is TGTGCCAGTAGTACCCACAGAGTTAACTATGGCTACACCTTC. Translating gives CASSTHRVNYGYTF.

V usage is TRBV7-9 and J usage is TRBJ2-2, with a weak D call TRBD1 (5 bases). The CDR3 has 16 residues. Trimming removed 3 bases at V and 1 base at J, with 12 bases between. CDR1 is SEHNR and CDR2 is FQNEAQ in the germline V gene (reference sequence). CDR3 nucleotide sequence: TGTGCCAGCAGCTTGACAGTGTTTCTGAACACCGGGGAGCTGTTTTTT. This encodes CASSLTVFLNTGELFF. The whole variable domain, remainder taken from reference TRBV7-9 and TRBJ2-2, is DTGVSQNPRHKITKRGQNVTFRCDPISEHNRLYWYRQTLGQGPEFLTYFQNEAQLEKSRLLSDRFSAERPKGSFSTLEIQRTEQGDSAMYLCASSLTVFLNTGELFFGEGSRLTVL.

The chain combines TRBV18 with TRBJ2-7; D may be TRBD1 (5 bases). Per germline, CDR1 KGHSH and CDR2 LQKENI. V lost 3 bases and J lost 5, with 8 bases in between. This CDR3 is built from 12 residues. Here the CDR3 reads CASSPPGNEQYF. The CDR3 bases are TGTGCCAGCTCACCGCCAGGGAACGAGCAGTACTTC.

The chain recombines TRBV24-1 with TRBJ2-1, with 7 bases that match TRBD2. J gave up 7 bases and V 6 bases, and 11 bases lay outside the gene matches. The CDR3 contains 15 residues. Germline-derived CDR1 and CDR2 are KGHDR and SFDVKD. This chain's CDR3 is CATSPQSRDYNEQFF. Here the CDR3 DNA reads TGTGCCACCAGTCCTCAATCCCGGGACTATAATGAGCAGTTCTTC.

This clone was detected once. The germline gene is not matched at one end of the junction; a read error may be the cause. The CDR3, as DNA: TGTGCCAGCAGTTTAGACCCGAGCTCCTACAATGAGCAGTTCTTC. It codes for CASSLDPSSYNEQFF. The rearrangement joins TRBV11-3 to TRBJ2-1, with unresolved D. The CDR3 runs 15 residues. Per germline, CDR1 SGHNT and CDR2 YENEEA.

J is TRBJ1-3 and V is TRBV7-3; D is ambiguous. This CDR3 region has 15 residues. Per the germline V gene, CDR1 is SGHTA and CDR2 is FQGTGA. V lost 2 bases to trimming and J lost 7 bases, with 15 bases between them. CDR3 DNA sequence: TGTGCCAGCAGCTTATCCCCCGCAGTCGTCAACACCATATATTTT. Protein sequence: CASSLSPAVVNTIYF. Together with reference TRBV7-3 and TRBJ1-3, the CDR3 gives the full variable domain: GAGVSQTPSNKVTEKGKYVELRCDPISGHTALYWYRQSLGQGPEFLIYFQGTGAADDSGLPNDRFFAVRPEGSVSTLKIQRTERGDSAVYLCASSLSPAVVNTIYFGEGSWLTVV.

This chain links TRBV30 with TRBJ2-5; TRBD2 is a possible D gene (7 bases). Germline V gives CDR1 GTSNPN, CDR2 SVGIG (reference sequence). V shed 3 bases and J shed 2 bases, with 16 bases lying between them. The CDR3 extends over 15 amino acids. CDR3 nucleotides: TGTGCCTGGAGGGGGGGGGCCACCCAGCAAGAGACCCAGTACTTC. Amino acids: CAWRGGATQQETQYF.